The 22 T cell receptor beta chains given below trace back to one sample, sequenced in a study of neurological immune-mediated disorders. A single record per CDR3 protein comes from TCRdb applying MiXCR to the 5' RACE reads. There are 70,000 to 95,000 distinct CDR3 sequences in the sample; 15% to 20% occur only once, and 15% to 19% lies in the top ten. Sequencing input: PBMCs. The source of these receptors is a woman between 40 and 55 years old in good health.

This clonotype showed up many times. CDR3 in amino acids: CASSGSPTGGDTQYF. As DNA, the CDR3 is TGTGCCAGCAGCGGGAGCCCGACTGGAGGAGATACGCAGTATTTT. The chain uses TRBV9 and TRBJ2-3; D is perhaps TRBD2 (5 bases). Deletions cut 3 bases from V and 5 bases from J, with 16 bases between. The CDR3 totals 15 residues. From germline, CDR1 is SGDLS and CDR2 YYNGEE.

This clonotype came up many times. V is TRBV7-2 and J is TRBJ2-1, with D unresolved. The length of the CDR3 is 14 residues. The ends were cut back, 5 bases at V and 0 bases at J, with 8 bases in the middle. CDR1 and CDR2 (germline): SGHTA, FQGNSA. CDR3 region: CASSPPSSYNEQFF. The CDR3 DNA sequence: TGTGCCAGCAGCCCCCCGAGCTCCTACAATGAGCAGTTCTTC.

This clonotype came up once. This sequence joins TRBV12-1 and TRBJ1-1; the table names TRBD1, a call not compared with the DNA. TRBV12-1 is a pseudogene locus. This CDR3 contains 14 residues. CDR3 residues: CASRWTGIGTEAFF. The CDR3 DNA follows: TGCGCCAGCAGATGGACAGGGATAGGGACTGAAGCTTTCTTT.

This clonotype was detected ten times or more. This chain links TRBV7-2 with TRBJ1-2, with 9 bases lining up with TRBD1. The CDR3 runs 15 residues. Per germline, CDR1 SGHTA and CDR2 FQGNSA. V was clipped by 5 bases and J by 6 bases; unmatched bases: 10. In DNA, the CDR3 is TGTGCCAGCAGCCGGAATACAGGGGGCAGAGATGGCTACACCTTC. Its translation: CASSRNTGGRDGYTF.

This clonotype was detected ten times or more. The CDR3 region is CASSLHSGTNTEAFF. The CDR3 nucleotides are TGCGCCAGCAGCTTGCATTCAGGGACGAACACTGAAGCTTTCTTT. This chain links TRBV5-1 with TRBJ1-1, with a weak D call TRBD1 (5 bases). CDR1 and CDR2 (germline): SGHRS, YFSETQ. Between the trimmed V and J ends, which lost 1 base and 1 base, there was a span of 11 bases. The CDR3 has 15 amino acids.

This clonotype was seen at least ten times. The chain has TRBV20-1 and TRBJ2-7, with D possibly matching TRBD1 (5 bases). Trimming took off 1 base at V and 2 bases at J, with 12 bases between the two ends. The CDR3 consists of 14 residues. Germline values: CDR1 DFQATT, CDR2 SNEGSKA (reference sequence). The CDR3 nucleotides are TGCAGTGCTAGAGGACAGCTATACCCCTACGAGCAGTACTTC. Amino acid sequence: CSARGQLYPYEQYF.

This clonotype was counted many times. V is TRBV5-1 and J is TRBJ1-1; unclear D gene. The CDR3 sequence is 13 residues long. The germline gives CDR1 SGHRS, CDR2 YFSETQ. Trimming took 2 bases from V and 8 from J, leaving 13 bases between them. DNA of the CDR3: TGCGCCAGCAGCTTCCAGGTTGGTACCGAAGCTTTCTTT. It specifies CASSFQVGTEAFF.

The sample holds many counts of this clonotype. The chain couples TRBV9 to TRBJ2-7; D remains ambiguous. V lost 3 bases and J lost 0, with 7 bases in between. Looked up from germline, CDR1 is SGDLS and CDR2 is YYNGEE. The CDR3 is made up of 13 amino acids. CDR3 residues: CASSGRDSYEQYF. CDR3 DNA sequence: TGTGCCAGCAGCGGTAGAGACTCCTACGAGCAGTACTTC.

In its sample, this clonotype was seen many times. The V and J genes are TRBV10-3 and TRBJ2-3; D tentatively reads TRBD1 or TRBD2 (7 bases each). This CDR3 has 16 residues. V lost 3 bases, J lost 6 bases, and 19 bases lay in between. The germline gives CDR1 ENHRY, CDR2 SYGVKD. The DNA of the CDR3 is TGTGCCATCAGTGACCCCCCCAGGGGGGGTAGGGATACGCAGTATTTT. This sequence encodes CAISDPPRGGRDTQYF.

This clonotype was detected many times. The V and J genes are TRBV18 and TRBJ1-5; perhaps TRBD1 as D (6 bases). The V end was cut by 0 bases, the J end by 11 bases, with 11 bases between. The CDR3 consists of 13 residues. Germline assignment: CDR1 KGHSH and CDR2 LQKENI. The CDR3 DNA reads TGTGCCAGCTCACCACCTTCCACAGGGACCCAGCATTTT. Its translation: CASSPPSTGTQHF.

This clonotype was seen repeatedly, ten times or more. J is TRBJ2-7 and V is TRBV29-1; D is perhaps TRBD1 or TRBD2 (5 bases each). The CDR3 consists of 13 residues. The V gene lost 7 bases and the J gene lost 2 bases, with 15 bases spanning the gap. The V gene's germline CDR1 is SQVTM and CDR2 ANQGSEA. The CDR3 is CSGSGTDTYEQYF. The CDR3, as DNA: TGCAGCGGATCCGGGACGGACACCTACGAGCAGTACTTC.

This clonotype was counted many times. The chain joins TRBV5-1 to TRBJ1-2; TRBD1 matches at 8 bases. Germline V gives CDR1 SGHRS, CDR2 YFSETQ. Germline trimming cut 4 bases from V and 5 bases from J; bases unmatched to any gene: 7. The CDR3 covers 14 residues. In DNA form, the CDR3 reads TGCGCCAGCAGCACGGGACAGGAGCCTTATGGCTACACCTTC. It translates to CASSTGQEPYGYTF.

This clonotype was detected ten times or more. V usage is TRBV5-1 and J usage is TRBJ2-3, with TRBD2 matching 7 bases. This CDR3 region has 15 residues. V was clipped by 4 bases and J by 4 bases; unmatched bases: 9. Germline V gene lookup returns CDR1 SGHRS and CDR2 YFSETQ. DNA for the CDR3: TGCGCCAGCAGCCGAGCGGGGTTGATTTCAGATACGCAGTATTTT. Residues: CASSRAGLISDTQYF.

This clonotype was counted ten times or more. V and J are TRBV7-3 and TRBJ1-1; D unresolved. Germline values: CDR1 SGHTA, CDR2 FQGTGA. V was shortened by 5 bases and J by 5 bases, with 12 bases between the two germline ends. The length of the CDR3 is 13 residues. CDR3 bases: TGTGCCAGCAGCAGGAACACCGGGACTGAAGCTTTCTTT. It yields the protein CASSRNTGTEAFF.

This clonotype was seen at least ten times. The CDR3 coding sequence is TGTGCCATCAGTGAGTCCGGACGGGGCCCGTCGGGTGCTGAAGCTTTCTTT. Its protein product is CAISESGRGPSGAEAFF. The rearrangement uses TRBV10-3 and TRBJ1-1; a possible D gene is TRBD1 (5 bases). In germline, CDR1 is ENHRY, CDR2 SYGVKD. V was clipped by 0 bases and J by 6 bases, with 20 bases between them. This CDR3 comprises 17 residues.

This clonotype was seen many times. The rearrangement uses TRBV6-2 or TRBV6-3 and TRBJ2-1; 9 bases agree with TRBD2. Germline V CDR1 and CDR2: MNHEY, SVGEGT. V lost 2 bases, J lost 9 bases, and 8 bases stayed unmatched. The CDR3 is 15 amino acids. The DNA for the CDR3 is TGTGCCAGCAGTTACGGCGGGGGGGGCCTCGGTGAGCAGTTCTTC. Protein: CASSYGGGGLGEQFF.

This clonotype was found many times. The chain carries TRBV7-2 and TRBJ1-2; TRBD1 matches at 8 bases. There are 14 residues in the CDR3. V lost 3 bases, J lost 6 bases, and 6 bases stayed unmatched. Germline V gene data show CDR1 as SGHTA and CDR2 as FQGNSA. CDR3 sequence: CASSLDREGDGYTF. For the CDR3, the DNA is TGTGCCAGCAGCTTGGACAGGGAGGGGGATGGCTACACCTTC.

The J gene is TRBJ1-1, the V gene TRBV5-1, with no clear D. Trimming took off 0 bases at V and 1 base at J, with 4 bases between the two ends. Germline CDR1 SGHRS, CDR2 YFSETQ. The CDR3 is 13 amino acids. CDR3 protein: CASSLEANTEAFF. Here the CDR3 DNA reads TGCGCCAGCAGCTTGGAGGCGAACACTGAAGCTTTCTTT.

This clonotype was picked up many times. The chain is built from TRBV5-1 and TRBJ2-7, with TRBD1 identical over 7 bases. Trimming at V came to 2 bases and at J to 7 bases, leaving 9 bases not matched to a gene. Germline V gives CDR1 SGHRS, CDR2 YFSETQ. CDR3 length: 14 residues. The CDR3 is CASSLETGLWEQYF. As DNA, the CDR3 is TGCGCCAGCAGCTTAGAGACAGGGTTGTGGGAGCAGTACTTC. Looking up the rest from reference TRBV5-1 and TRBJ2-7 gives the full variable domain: KAGVTQTPRYLIKTRGQQVTLSCSPISGHRSVSWYQQTPGQGLQFLFEYFSETQRNKGNFPGRFSGRQFSNSRSEMNVSTLELGDSALYLCASSLETGLWEQYFGPGTRLTVT.

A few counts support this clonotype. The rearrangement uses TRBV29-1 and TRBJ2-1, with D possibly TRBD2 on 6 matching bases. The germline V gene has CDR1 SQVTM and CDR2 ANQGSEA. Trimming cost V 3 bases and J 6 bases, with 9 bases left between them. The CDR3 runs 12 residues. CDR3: CSVEKGGNEQFF. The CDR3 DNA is TGCAGCGTTGAGAAGGGAGGCAATGAGCAGTTCTTC.

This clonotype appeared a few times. CDR3 in DNA: TGTGCCAGCAGTGATGGGACAGGGGGAGTTTATGGCTACACCTTC. Its translation is CASSDGTGGVYGYTF. J is TRBJ1-2 and V is TRBV25-1, with TRBD1 matching 11 bases. Trimming removed 3 bases from V and 5 bases from J; junction bases left unmatched: 5. CDR1 and CDR2 (germline): MGHDK, SYGVNS. This CDR3 contains 15 residues.

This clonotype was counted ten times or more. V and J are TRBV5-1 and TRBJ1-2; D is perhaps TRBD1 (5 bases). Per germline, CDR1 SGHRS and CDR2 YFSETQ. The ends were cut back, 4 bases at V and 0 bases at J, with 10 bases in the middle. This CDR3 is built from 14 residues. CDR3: CASSPGTANYGYTF. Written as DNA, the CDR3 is TGCGCCAGCAGCCCGGGGACGGCTAACTATGGCTACACCTTC. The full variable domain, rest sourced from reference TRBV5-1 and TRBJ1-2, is KAGVTQTPRYLIKTRGQQVTLSCSPISGHRSVSWYQQTPGQGLQFLFEYFSETQRNKGNFPGRFSGRQFSNSRSEMNVSTLELGDSALYLCASSPGTANYGYTFGSGTRLTVV.